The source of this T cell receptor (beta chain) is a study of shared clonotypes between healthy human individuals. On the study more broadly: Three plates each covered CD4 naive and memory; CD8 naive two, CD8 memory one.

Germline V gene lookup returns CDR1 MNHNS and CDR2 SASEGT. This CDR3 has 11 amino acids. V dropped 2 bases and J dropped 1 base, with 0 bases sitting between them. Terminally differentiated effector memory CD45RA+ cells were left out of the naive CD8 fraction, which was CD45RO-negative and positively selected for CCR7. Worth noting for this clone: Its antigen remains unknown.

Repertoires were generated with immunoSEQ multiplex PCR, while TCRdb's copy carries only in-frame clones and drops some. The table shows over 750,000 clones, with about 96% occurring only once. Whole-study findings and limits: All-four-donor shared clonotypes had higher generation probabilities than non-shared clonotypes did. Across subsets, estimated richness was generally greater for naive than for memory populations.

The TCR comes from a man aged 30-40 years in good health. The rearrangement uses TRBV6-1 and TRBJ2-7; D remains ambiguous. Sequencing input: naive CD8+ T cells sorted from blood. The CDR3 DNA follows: TGTGCCAGCAGTGAATCCTACGAGCAGTACTTC. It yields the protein CASSESYEQYF.